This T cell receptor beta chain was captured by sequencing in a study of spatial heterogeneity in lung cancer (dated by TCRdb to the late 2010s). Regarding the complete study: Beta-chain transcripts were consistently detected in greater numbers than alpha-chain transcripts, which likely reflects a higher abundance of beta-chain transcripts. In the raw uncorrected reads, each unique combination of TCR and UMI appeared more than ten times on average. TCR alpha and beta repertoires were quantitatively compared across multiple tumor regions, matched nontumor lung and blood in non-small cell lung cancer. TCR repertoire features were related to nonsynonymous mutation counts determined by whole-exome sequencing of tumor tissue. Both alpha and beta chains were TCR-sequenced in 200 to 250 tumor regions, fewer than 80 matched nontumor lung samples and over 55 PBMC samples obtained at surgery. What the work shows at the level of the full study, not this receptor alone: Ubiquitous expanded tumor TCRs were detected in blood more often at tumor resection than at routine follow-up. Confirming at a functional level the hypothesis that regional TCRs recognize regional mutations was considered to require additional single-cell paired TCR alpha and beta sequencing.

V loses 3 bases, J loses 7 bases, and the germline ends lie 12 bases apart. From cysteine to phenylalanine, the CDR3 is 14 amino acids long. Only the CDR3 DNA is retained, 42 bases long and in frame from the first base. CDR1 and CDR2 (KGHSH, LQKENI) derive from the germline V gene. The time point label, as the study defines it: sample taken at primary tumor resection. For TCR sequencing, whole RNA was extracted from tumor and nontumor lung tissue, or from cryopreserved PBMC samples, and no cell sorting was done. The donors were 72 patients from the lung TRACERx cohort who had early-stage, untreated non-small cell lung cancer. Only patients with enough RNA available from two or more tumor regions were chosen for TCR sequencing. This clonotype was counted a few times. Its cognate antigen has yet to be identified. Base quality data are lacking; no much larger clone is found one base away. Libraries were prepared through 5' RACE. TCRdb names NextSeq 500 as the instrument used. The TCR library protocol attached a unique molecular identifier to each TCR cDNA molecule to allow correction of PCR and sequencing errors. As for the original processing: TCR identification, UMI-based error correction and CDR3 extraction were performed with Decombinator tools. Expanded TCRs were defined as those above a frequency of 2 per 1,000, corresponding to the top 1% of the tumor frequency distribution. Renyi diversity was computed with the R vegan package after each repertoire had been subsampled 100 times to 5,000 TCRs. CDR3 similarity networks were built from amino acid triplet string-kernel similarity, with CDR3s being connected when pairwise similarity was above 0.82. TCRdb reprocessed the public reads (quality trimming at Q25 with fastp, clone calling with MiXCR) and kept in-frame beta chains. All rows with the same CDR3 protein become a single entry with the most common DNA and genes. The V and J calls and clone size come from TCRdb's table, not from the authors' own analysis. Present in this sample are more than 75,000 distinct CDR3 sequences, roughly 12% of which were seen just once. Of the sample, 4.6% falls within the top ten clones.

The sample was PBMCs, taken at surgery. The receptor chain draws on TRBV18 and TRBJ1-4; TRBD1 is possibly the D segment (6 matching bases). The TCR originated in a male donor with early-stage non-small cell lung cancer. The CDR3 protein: CASSPPGDGEKLFF. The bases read TGTGCCAGCTCACCTCCAGGGGATGGTGAAAAACTGTTTTTT.